The TCR beta chain described here comes from a study of blood T cell repertoires in COVID-19. The wider study: Material from acute and convalescent COVID-19 was sourced from the United States, Italy and Spain.

Clinical histories supplied by participants themselves formed the basis of cohort assignment. Germline V gene sequence: CDR1 GTSNPN, CDR2 SVGIG (reference sequence). V gave up 3 bases and J gave up 4 bases; unmatched junction bases: 4. The CDR3 is 14 residues long. Profiling relied on immunoSEQ multiplex PCR, and the TCRdb table lists in-frame clones only, not all of them. The data hold approximately 400,000 clones, with around 87% observed a single time. This clone was observed a single time. V is TRBV30 and J is TRBJ1-5; 9 bases map to TRBD1. The material sequenced was PBMCs or T cells enriched from blood (not recorded which). This clonotype was obtained from a man younger than 40 who had recovered from COVID-19. The CDR3 nucleotides are TGTGCCTGGAGCCCAGGACAGGGGAATCAGCCCCAGCATTTT. This translates into CAWSPGQGNQPQHF.